This entry lists 10 T cell receptor beta chains sequenced from one sample in a study of blood T cells in healthy people across ages. A second PCR, run for about 6 to 11 cycles, used a sample-barcoded 5' primer plus a J-beta primer mix. One entry per CDR3 protein, called by TCRdb with MiXCR from the 5' RACE reads. The sample lists approximately 1,700,000 distinct CDR3 sequences, 35% to 50% occurring once. The sequencing sample was made of blood. The receptors here all came from a human donor in good health.

In DNA, the CDR3 is TGTGCCACCAGCCCCCACCGGCTGTCTTCTGGGGCCAACGTCCTGACTTTC. Amino acids: CATSPHRLSSGANVLTF. This rearrangement joins TRBV15 to TRBJ2-6; D remains unclear. Germline CDR1 LNHNV, CDR2 YYDKDF (reference sequence). The CDR3 contains 17 residues. V shed 5 bases and J shed 1 base, with 15 bases lying between them.

The rearrangement uses TRBV3-1 and TRBJ2-7; 7 positions agree with TRBD2. Germline values: CDR1 LGHDT, CDR2 YNNKEL (reference sequence). The CDR3 totals 14 residues. Trimming took 1 base from V and 6 from J; bases not matched to a gene: 6. In nucleotides, the CDR3 is TGTGCCAGCAGCCAAGCGGGAGGTGTCTCCGAGCAGTACTTC. Amino acid sequence: CASSQAGGVSEQYF.

This clonotype was seen more than once but under ten times. The V and J genes are TRBV11-2 and TRBJ2-3, with D maybe TRBD1 (6 bases). The CDR3 sequence is 19 residues long. CDR1 is SGHAT, CDR2 FQNNGV, per germline. Between the trimmed V and J ends, which lost 3 bases and 0 bases, there was a span of 22 bases. CDR3 nucleotides: TGTGCCAGCAGCTTGTCTACAGGGAGCGACTTTTCTAGCACAGATACGCAGTATTTT. Translated, it gives CASSLSTGSDFSSTDTQYF.

In its sample, this clonotype was seen a few times. The CDR3, as DNA: TGCGCCAGCAGCCAAGTAGCCAGGGTCTCCTACGAGCAGTACTTC. Amino acids: CASSQVARVSYEQYF. The genes are TRBV4-1 and TRBJ2-7; maybe TRBD1 (5 bases). Germline-derived CDR1 and CDR2 are MGHRA and YSYEKL. Trimming removed 1 base from V and 0 bases from J, with 10 bases in between. The CDR3 is made up of 15 amino acids.

In this sample, this clonotype turned up a few times. The gene calls are TRBV20-1 and TRBJ2-1; the D is unclear. The CDR3 totals 14 residues. The V end was cut by 3 bases, the J end by 6 bases, with 15 bases between. Germline assignment: CDR1 DFQATT and CDR2 SNEGSKA (reference sequence). Written as DNA, the CDR3 is TGCAGTGCTAGGGCTGGTGACGGAATCAATGAGCAGTTCTTC. It yields the protein CSARAGDGINEQFF.

This clonotype was recorded once. The chain links TRBV3-1 to TRBJ1-4; 7 bases map to TRBD1. Per the germline V gene, CDR1 is LGHDT and CDR2 is YNNKEL (reference sequence). This CDR3 spans 14 amino acids. Trimming at V came to 6 bases and at J to 4 bases, leaving 5 bases not matched to a gene. The CDR3 nucleotides are TGTGCCAGCAGTCAAACAGGGGATAATGAAAAACTGTTTTTT. It yields the protein CASSQTGDNEKLFF. Together with reference TRBV3-1 and TRBJ1-4, the CDR3 gives the full variable domain: DTAVSQTPKYLVTQMGNDKSIKCEQNLGHDTMYWYKQDSKKFLKIMFSYNNKELIINETVPNRFSPKSPDKAHLNLHINSLELGDSAVYFCASSQTGDNEKLFFGSGTQLSVL.

The chain links TRBV7-9 to TRBJ2-5; unclear D gene. CDR1 is SEHNR and CDR2 is FQNEAQ in the germline V gene (reference sequence). Trimming took off 4 bases at V and 3 bases at J, with 12 bases between the two ends. This CDR3 contains 14 residues. The CDR3 region is CASSYPLEKETQYF. CDR3 bases: TGTGCCAGCAGCTACCCCCTAGAGAAAGAGACCCAGTACTTC.

To note about this clonotype: Sequence at one end of the junction differs from germline and may be a read error. This chain joins TRBV9 and TRBJ2-1; a possible D gene is TRBD2 (6 bases). The CDR3 runs to 18 residues. CDR1 and CDR2 (germline): SGDLS, YYNGEE. The CDR3, as DNA: TGTGCCAGCAGCGTAGGTAGGTGGGAGGTTGACGCCCGCAATGGGCAGTTCTTC. Amino acid sequence: CASSVGRWEVDARNGQFF.

This rearrangement joins TRBV12-3 or TRBV12-4 to TRBJ2-2; 10 positions agree with TRBD1. CDR3 length equals 14 residues. V was pared by 11 bases and J by 3 bases, with 6 bases of the junction left unmatched. This CDR3 reads CAHRQGADTGELFF. The DNA for the CDR3 is TGTGCCCACAGACAGGGGGCCGACACCGGGGAGCTGTTTTTT.

In this sample, this clonotype turned up once. The junction departs from the called germline gene at one end, perhaps through a read error. The chain combines TRBV5-1 with TRBJ1-1; 7 nucleotides line up with TRBD1. Germline assignment: CDR1 SGHRS and CDR2 YFSETQ. This CDR3 is 12 amino acids long. The DNA for the CDR3 is TGCGCCAACAGCTTGGACAGGCTTGAAGCTTTCTTT. It specifies CANSLDRLEAFF.